Listed here is a single T cell receptor (beta chain). The antigen is not known. The data were taken from a study of cytomegalovirus exposure and HLA in healthy donors. Across the study: Earlier findings included some 120 million unique TCR beta sequences obtained from 150 million to 200 million T cells.

PCR amplification relied on 60 Vbeta primers (plus 13 Jbeta primers). The method was immunoSEQ multiplex PCR; TCRdb's version includes in-frame clones alone and lacks a portion of them. Of 120,000 or so clones listed, 70% to 85% were seen once; the top ten hold more than 2.5%. From germline, CDR1 is SQVTM and CDR2 ANQGSEA. This CDR3 is built from 13 residues. The V and J ends lost 4 bases and 0 bases respectively, with 7 bases between them. General observations from the study: According to the study, roughly 160 TCR beta chains were cytomegalovirus-associated.

Source material: PBMCs. The TCR comes from a woman in her fifties or sixties in good health and CMV-seronegative. The chain is built from TRBV29-1 and TRBJ1-3; D not resolved. The CDR3 coding sequence is TGCAGCGTTGGGGCCAGCTCTGGAAACACCATATATTTT. It specifies CSVGASSGNTIYF.